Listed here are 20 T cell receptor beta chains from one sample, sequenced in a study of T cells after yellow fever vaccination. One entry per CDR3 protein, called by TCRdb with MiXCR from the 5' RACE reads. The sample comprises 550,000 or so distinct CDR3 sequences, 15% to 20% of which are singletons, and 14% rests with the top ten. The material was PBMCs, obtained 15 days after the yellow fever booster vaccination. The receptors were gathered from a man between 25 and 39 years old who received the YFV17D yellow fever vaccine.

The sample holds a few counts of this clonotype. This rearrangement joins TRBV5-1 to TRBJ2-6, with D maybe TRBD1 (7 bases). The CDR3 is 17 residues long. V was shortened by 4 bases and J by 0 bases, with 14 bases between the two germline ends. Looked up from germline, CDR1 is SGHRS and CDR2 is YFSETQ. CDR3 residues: CASSLRGDSSGANVLTF. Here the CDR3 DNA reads TGCGCCAGCAGCCTCCGCGGGGACAGCTCTGGGGCCAACGTCCTGACTTTC.

Here the CDR3 DNA reads TGTGCCAGCAGTTACGGGCTAGGCCGACTAGTTATCGCCGGGGAGCTGTTTTTT. It encodes CASSYGLGRLVIAGELFF. The genes are TRBV6-5 and TRBJ2-2, with a possible D match to TRBD2 (6 bases). CDR1 and CDR2 from the germline V gene are MNHEY and SVGAGI. This CDR3 spans 18 amino acids. Trimming removed 2 bases at V and 6 bases at J, with 22 bases between.

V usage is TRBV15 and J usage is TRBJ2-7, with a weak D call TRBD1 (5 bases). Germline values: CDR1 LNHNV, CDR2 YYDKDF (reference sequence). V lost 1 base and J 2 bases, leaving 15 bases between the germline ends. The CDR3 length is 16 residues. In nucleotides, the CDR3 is TGTGCCACCAGCAGAGGAGTGAACAGGCTGACCTACGAGCAGTACTTC. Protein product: CATSRGVNRLTYEQYF.

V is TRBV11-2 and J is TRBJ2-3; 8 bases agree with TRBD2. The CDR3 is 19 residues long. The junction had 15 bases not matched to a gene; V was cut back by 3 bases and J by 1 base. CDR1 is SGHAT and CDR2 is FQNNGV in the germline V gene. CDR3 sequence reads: CASSFPRSGSGGRTDTQYF. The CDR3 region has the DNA TGTGCCAGCAGCTTCCCCCGGAGCGGGAGTGGGGGACGCACAGATACGCAGTATTTT. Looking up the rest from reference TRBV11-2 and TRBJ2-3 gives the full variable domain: EAGVAQSPRYKIIEKRQSVAFWCNPISGHATLYWYQQILGQGPKLLIQFQNNGVVDDSQLPKDRFSAERLKGVDSTLKIQPAKLEDSAVYLCASSFPRSGSGGRTDTQYFGPGTRLTVL.

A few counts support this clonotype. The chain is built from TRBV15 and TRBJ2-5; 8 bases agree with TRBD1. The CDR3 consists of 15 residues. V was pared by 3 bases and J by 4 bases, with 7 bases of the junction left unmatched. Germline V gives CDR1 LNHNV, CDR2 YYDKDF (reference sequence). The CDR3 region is CATSSPQGAGETQYF. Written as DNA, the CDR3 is TGTGCCACCAGCAGTCCCCAGGGGGCGGGAGAGACCCAGTACTTC.

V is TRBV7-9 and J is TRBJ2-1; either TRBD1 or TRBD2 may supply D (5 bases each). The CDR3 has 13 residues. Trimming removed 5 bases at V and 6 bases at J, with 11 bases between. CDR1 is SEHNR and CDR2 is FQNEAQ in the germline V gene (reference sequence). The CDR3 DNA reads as TGTGCCAGCAGCCCCTCCGGGGCCAATGAGCAGTTCTTC. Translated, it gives CASSPSGANEQFF. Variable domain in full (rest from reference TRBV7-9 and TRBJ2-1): DTGVSQNPRHKITKRGQNVTFRCDPISEHNRLYWYRQTLGQGPEFLTYFQNEAQLEKSRLLSDRFSAERPKGSFSTLEIQRTEQGDSAMYLCASSPSGANEQFFGPGTRLTVL.

CDR3 DNA: TGTGCCACGGGCGAAGGGGCAGGGAGCCAAGAGACCCAGTACTTC. It codes for CATGEGAGSQETQYF. The V gene is TRBV10-3, the J gene TRBJ2-5; either TRBD1 or TRBD2 may supply D (5 bases each). V was clipped by 10 bases and J by 1 base, with 19 bases between them. CDR3 length equals 15 residues. Germline CDR1 reads ENHRY; CDR2 reads SYGVKD.

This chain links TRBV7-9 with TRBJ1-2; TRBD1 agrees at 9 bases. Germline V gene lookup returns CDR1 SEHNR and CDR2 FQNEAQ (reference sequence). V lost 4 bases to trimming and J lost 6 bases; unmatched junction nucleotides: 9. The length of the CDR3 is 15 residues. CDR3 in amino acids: CASSYQGTGHNGYTF. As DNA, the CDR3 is TGTGCCAGCAGCTACCAAGGGACAGGGCATAATGGCTACACCTTC.

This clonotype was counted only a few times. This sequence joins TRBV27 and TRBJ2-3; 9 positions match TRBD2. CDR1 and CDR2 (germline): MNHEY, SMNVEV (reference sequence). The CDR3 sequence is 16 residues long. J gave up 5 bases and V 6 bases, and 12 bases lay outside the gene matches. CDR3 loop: CASSQGVAGAIDTQYF. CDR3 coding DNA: TGTGCCAGCAGCCAGGGGGTAGCGGGAGCCATAGATACGCAGTATTTT.

The CDR3 nucleotides are TGCAGTGCTAGAGAGCTAGCGGGATACAATGAGCAGTTCTTC. Translating gives CSARELAGYNEQFF. The rearrangement links TRBV20-1 to TRBJ2-1; TRBD2 matches 9 bases. The V gene end was trimmed by 0 bases and the J gene end by 4 bases; junction bases not matched to a gene: 1. CDR1 is DFQATT and CDR2 is SNEGSKA in the germline V gene (reference sequence). This CDR3 has 14 residues.

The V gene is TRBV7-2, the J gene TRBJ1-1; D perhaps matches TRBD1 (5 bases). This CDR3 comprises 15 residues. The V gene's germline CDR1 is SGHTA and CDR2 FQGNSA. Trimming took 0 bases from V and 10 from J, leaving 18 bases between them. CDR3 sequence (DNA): TGTGCCAGCAGCTTAGCGGCCGCGGAGGGTAGGGGAGCTTTCTTT. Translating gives CASSLAAAEGRGAFF.

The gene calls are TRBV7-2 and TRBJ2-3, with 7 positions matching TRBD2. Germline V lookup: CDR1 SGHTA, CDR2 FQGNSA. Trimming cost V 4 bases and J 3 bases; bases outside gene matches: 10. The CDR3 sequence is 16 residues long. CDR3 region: CASSWRAGVGTDTQYF. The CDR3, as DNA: TGTGCCAGCAGCTGGCGGGCGGGAGTGGGGACAGATACGCAGTATTTT.

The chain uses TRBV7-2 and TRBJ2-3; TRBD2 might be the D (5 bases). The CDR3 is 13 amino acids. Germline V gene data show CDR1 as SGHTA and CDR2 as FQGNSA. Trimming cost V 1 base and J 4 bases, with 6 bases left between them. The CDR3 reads CASSLEAADTQYF. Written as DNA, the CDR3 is TGTGCCAGCAGCTTAGAAGCGGCAGATACGCAGTATTTT.

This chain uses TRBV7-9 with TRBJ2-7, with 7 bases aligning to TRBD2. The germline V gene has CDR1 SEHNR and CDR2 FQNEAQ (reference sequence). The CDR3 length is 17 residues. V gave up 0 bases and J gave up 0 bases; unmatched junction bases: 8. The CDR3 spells CASSLAWSSGSSYEQYF. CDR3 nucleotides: TGTGCCAGCAGCTTAGCGTGGTCTAGCGGAAGCTCCTACGAGCAGTACTTC.

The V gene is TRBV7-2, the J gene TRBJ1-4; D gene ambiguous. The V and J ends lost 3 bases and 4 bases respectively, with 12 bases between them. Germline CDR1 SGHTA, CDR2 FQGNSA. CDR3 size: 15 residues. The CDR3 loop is CASSFRQGFNEKLFF. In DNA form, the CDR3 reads TGTGCCAGCAGCTTCAGGCAAGGGTTTAATGAAAAACTGTTTTTT.

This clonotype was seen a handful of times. CDR3 nucleotides: TGTGCCAGCAGCCAAGGGAGGACAGGGAGAGAGACCCAGTACTTC. It translates to CASSQGRTGRETQYF. J is TRBJ2-5 and V is TRBV3-1, with TRBD1 matching 8 bases. This CDR3 comprises 15 residues. Germline CDR1 LGHDT, CDR2 YNNKEL (reference sequence). Trimming at V came to 1 base and at J to 4 bases, leaving 5 bases not matched to a gene.

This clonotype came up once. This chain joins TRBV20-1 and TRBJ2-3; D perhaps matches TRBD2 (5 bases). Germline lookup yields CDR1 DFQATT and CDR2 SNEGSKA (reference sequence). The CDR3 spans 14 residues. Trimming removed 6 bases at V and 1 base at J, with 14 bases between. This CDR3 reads CSAACGGGTDTQYF. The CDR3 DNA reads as TGCAGTGCCGCTTGCGGAGGCGGCACAGATACGCAGTATTTT.

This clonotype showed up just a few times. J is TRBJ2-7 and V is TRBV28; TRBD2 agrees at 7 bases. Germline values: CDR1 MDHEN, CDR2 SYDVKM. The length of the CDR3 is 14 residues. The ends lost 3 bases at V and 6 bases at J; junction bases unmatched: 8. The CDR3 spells CASSFARERAEQYF. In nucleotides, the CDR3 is TGTGCCAGCAGTTTTGCGCGGGAGCGGGCCGAGCAGTACTTC. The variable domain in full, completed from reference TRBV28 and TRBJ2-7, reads DVKVTQSSRYLVKRTGEKVFLECVQDMDHENMFWYRQDPGLGLRLIYFSYDVKMKEKGDIPEGYSVSREKKERFSLILESASTNQTSMYLCASSFARERAEQYFGPGTRLTVT.

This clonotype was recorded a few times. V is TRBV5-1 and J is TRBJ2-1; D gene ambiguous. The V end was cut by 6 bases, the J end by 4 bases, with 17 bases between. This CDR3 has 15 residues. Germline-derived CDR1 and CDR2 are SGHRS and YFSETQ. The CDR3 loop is CASTLRGVEYNEQFF. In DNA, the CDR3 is TGCGCCAGCACCCTCAGAGGAGTAGAGTACAATGAGCAGTTCTTC. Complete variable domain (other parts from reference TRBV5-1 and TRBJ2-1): KAGVTQTPRYLIKTRGQQVTLSCSPISGHRSVSWYQQTPGQGLQFLFEYFSETQRNKGNFPGRFSGRQFSNSRSEMNVSTLELGDSALYLCASTLRGVEYNEQFFGPGTRLTVL.

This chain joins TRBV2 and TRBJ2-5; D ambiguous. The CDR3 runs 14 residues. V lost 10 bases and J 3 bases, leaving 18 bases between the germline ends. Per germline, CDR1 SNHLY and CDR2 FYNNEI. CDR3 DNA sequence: TGTGCCACAACCACACCACCCTACGAAGAGACCCAGTACTTC. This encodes CATTTPPYEETQYF.